The next 29 T cell receptor beta chains were all read from a single sample in a study of blood T cell repertoires in COVID-19. Measured with immunoSEQ multiplex PCR; TCRdb has only the in-frame clones, and not every one. This table holds a few hundred thousand clones, around 81% found once. Input material: peripheral blood. All receptors derive from a woman aged 60 to 75 with acute or convalescent COVID-19.

This clone was recorded once. The gene calls are TRBV6-1 and TRBJ1-1; D is unresolved. CDR1 MNHNS and CDR2 SASEGT come from the germline V gene. V dropped 1 base and J dropped 12 bases, with 12 bases sitting between them. The CDR3 spans 12 residues. CDR3 nucleotides: TGTGCCAGCAGTGAAGGACGAACAGCAACTTTCTTT. Protein: CASSEGRTATFF.

The V call is TRBV10-3, the J call TRBJ2-7, with a possible D match to TRBD1 (7 bases). Trimming took 4 bases from V and 9 from J, leaving 25 bases between them. CDR1 and CDR2 from the germline V gene are ENHRY and SYGVKD. The CDR3 has 16 amino acids. CDR3 nucleotides: TGTGCCATCAGTGGAGGAGTAGGGGACAGCGGGCTTGGGCAGTACTTC. Translation gives CAISGGVGDSGLGQYF.

In its sample, this clone was seen a few times. The chain is built from TRBV5-1 and TRBJ2-1; D possibly corresponds to TRBD2 (6 bases). Germline-derived CDR1 and CDR2 are SGHRS and YFSETQ. Trimming took 3 bases from V and 3 from J, leaving 16 bases between them. This CDR3 is 16 amino acids long. The CDR3 loop is CASSSIGTRNYNEQFF. The CDR3 DNA follows: TGCGCCAGCAGCTCAATCGGGACTCGAAACTACAATGAGCAGTTCTTC. The whole variable domain, remainder taken from reference TRBV5-1 and TRBJ2-1, is KAGVTQTPRYLIKTRGQQVTLSCSPISGHRSVSWYQQTPGQGLQFLFEYFSETQRNKGNFPGRFSGRQFSNSRSEMNVSTLELGDSALYLCASSSIGTRNYNEQFFGPGTRLTVL.

The chain links TRBV6-5 to TRBJ1-5; D gene uncertain. The CDR3 covers 15 residues. Trimming pared 0 bases from V and 4 bases from J, leaving 10 bases between. The germline CDR1 and CDR2 sequences are MNHEY and SVGAGI. The CDR3 region is CASSYSRAENQPQHF. The CDR3 DNA is TGTGCCAGCAGTTACTCGAGGGCAGAGAATCAGCCCCAGCATTTT.

This clone was recorded a few times. The genes are TRBV6-6 and TRBJ1-5; weak D call: TRBD1 (5 bases). V was clipped by 4 bases and J by 0 bases, with 10 bases between them. The CDR3 runs to 15 residues. Germline V lookup: CDR1 MNHNY, CDR2 SVGAGI (reference sequence). CDR3 nucleotide sequence: TGTGCCAGCAGTTCCGACAGAAATAGCAATCAGCCCCAGCATTTT. Amino acid sequence: CASSSDRNSNQPQHF.

The chain carries TRBV3-1 (or the pseudogene TRBV3-2) and TRBJ2-3; 11 bases match TRBD2. Germline assignment: CDR1 LGHDT and CDR2 YNNKEL (reference sequence). The CDR3 is 16 residues long. J was trimmed by 5 bases and V by 0 bases; bases with no gene match: 4. The CDR3 region is CASSQDIAGGLDTQYF. The CDR3, as DNA: TGTGCCAGCAGCCAAGATATAGCGGGGGGGCTAGATACGCAGTATTTT.

The V call is TRBV30, the J call TRBJ1-2; possibly TRBD1 for D (6 bases). CDR3 length equals 13 residues. V lost 3 bases and J lost 7, with 15 bases in between. CDR1 is GTSNPN, CDR2 SVGIG, per germline (reference sequence). Here the CDR3 DNA reads TGTGCCTGGAGCCCCGGGGGGCAGGGTGGCTACACCTTC. It yields the protein CAWSPGGQGGYTF.

The chain uses TRBV5-1 and TRBJ1-4, with 7 bases matching TRBD1. Unmatched junction bases numbered 4, after V lost 4 bases and J lost 7 bases. The germline gives CDR1 SGHRS, CDR2 YFSETQ. The CDR3 loop spans 13 amino acids. The CDR3 nucleotides read TGCGCCAGCAGCGTAGGACAGGCTGAAAAACTGTTTTTT. Translated: CASSVGQAEKLFF. Together with reference TRBV5-1 and TRBJ1-4, the CDR3 gives the full variable domain: KAGVTQTPRYLIKTRGQQVTLSCSPISGHRSVSWYQQTPGQGLQFLFEYFSETQRNKGNFPGRFSGRQFSNSRSEMNVSTLELGDSALYLCASSVGQAEKLFFGSGTQLSVL.

The chain couples TRBV19 to TRBJ1-2; D is possibly TRBD1 (6 bases). The CDR3 runs to 14 residues. V was trimmed by 7 bases and J by 5 bases, leaving 17 bases between them. Germline assignment: CDR1 LNHDA and CDR2 SQIVND (reference sequence). CDR3 DNA: TGTGCCAGTAAAACCGACAGGTTTAGTTATGGCTACACCTTC. The encoded protein is CASKTDRFSYGYTF.

The chain links TRBV3-1 (or the pseudogene TRBV3-2) to TRBJ2-3; 9 nucleotides agree with TRBD2. The CDR3 has 17 amino acids. CDR1 is LGHDT and CDR2 is YNNKEL in the germline V gene (reference sequence). Germline trimming cut 4 bases from V and 5 bases from J; bases unmatched to any gene: 13. The CDR3 spells CASSPSWTSDLGDTQYF. As DNA, the CDR3 is TGTGCCAGCAGCCCGAGTTGGACTAGCGATTTGGGAGATACGCAGTATTTT.

The chain has TRBV6-5 and TRBJ1-4; D may be TRBD1 (6 bases). Germline V gene lookup returns CDR1 MNHEY and CDR2 SVGAGI. Trimming took 5 bases from V and 3 from J, leaving 13 bases between them. CDR3 length: 15 residues. Here the CDR3 reads CASSRSRGSNEKLFF. The CDR3 nucleotides read TGTGCCAGCAGTAGGAGCAGGGGTTCTAATGAAAAACTGTTTTTT.

This sequence joins TRBV15 and TRBJ1-2, with 8 bases matching TRBD1. The CDR3 runs 15 residues. The germline V gene encodes CDR1 LNHNV and CDR2 YYDKDF (reference sequence). V was pared by 0 bases and J by 5 bases, with 5 bases of the junction left unmatched. The CDR3 DNA sequence: TGTGCCACCAGCAGAGAAATGACAGGGGTGTATGGCTACACCTTC. This sequence encodes CATSREMTGVYGYTF.

In this sample, this clone turned up once. The chain links TRBV5-4 to TRBJ2-1; 8 bases are shared with TRBD2. The CDR3 covers 15 residues. J lost 1 base, V lost 4 bases, and 4 bases had no gene match. Germline V lookup: CDR1 SGHNT, CDR2 YYREEE (reference sequence). The CDR3 here is CASSGAGGSYNEQFF. The DNA of the CDR3 is TGTGCCAGCAGCGGGGCGGGGGGTTCCTACAATGAGCAGTTCTTC. Full variable domain (rest looked up from reference TRBV5-4 and TRBJ2-1): ETGVTQSPTHLIKTRGQQVTLRCSSQSGHNTVSWYQQALGQGPQFIFQYYREEENGRGNFPPRFSGLQFPNYSSELNVNALELDDSALYLCASSGAGGSYNEQFFGPGTRLTVL.

The chain is built from TRBV6-5 and TRBJ1-2, with D perhaps TRBD1 (5 bases). The germline CDR1 and CDR2 sequences are MNHEY and SVGAGI. The CDR3 sequence is 15 residues long. Between the trimmed V and J ends, which lost 6 bases and 4 bases, there was a span of 18 bases. The CDR3 region has the DNA TGTGCCAGCAGCCTCTCGTTAAGCGGGGCCTATGGCTACACCTTC. This translates into CASSLSLSGAYGYTF.

The chain combines TRBV5-5 with TRBJ2-3; 9 nucleotides match TRBD2. CDR1 is SGHKS, CDR2 YYEKEE, per germline (reference sequence). The V segment lost 2 bases and the J segment 4 bases; nucleotides outside the gene matches: 14. This CDR3 comprises 18 residues. The CDR3 is CASSFSSGESSTADTQYF. DNA of the CDR3: TGTGCCAGCAGCTTCTCTAGCGGGGAGTCCTCTACGGCAGATACGCAGTATTTT.

The chain joins TRBV4-2 to TRBJ1-6; D uncertain. V was clipped by 6 bases and J by 9 bases, with 12 bases between them. The CDR3 is made up of 13 amino acids. CDR1 and CDR2 from the germline V gene are LGHNA and YNFKEQ. The CDR3 protein is CASRLSPGSPLHF. The DNA for the CDR3 is TGTGCCAGCAGACTTTCGCCCGGTTCACCCCTCCACTTT.

The chain is built from TRBV7-2 and TRBJ2-1; 7 positions match TRBD2. V was pared by 3 bases and J by 8 bases, with 10 bases of the junction left unmatched. Germline V lookup: CDR1 SGHTA, CDR2 FQGNSA. The CDR3 extends over 15 amino acids. For the CDR3, the DNA is TGTGCCAGCAGCTTGGGGGGGTTTCATAGGGATGAGCAGTTCTTC. The encoded protein is CASSLGGFHRDEQFF.

This chain connects TRBV6-4 to TRBJ2-3, with TRBD2 matching 8 bases. CDR1 is MRHNA, CDR2 SNTAGT, per germline. CDR3 length equals 15 residues. The V and J ends lost 3 bases and 2 bases, in that order; junction bases with no gene match: 4. The CDR3 DNA reads TGTGCCAGCAGTGAGGGACTAGGAAACACAGATACGCAGTATTTT. Amino acid sequence: CASSEGLGNTDTQYF.

The V and J genes are TRBV12-3 or TRBV12-4 and TRBJ2-1; the D is unclear. The CDR3 contains 13 residues. The V end lost 5 bases, the J end lost 6 bases, and 11 bases lay between the germline ends. The CDR3 DNA sequence: TGTGCCAGCAGTCTTCTCGCGGTCAATGAGCAGTTCTTC. Translation gives CASSLLAVNEQFF.

The chain links TRBV9 to TRBJ1-1, with a possible D match to TRBD1 (6 bases). V lost 4 bases and J 1 base, leaving 17 bases between the germline ends. The CDR3 has 16 amino acids. The germline V gene has CDR1 SGDLS and CDR2 YYNGEE. The CDR3 DNA sequence: TGTGCCAGCAGCCCCTCACCGGGCAGGGGGAACACTGAAGCTTTCTTT. This encodes CASSPSPGRGNTEAFF.

V is TRBV7-2 and J is TRBJ2-7; D unresolved. The CDR3 extends over 14 amino acids. Trimming shortened V by 1 base and J by 2 bases, and 9 bases separated the two germline ends. Germline CDR1 reads SGHTA; CDR2 reads FQGNSA. The CDR3: CASSLGLEAYEQYF. In DNA, the CDR3 is TGTGCCAGCAGCTTAGGTCTAGAAGCCTACGAGCAGTACTTC.

The chain links TRBV5-1 to TRBJ1-1; tentatively, D is TRBD1 (5 bases). CDR1 and CDR2 from the germline V gene are SGHRS and YFSETQ. V was trimmed by 3 bases and J by 6 bases, leaving 9 bases between them. The CDR3 has 12 residues. The CDR3 loop reads CASSYPGPEAFF. CDR3 coding DNA: TGCGCCAGCAGCTACCCAGGGCCTGAAGCTTTCTTT.

The chain uses TRBV3-1 (or the pseudogene TRBV3-2) and TRBJ2-7; maybe TRBD1 (5 bases). CDR3 length: 12 amino acids. Trimming removed 2 bases from V and 5 bases from J, with 7 bases in between. Germline V gives CDR1 LGHDT, CDR2 YNNKEL (reference sequence). CDR3 amino acids: CASSQSGNEQYF. CDR3 nucleotides: TGTGCCAGCAGCCAATCAGGGAACGAGCAGTACTTC.

This sequence joins TRBV29-1 and TRBJ2-3; 9 bases align to TRBD1. The germline V gene has CDR1 SQVTM and CDR2 ANQGSEA. Trimming at V came to 5 bases and at J to 0 bases, leaving 6 bases not matched to a gene. The CDR3 extends over 15 amino acids. The CDR3 nucleotides are TGCAGCGTTATCTTGGACAGGGGTAGCACAGATACGCAGTATTTT. Translated: CSVILDRGSTDTQYF.

This clone was found a few times. The CDR3 DNA reads TGCGCCAGCAGCTTGGTCGGAGGGGAGGGTTACACCTTC. Its translation is CASSLVGGEGYTF. The chain has TRBV5-1 and TRBJ1-2, with D possibly matching TRBD1 (5 bases). V shed 0 bases and J shed 11 bases, with 14 bases lying between them. The CDR3 is 13 amino acids. Germline CDR1 SGHRS, CDR2 YFSETQ.

The V and J genes are TRBV24-1 and TRBJ2-1, with D tentatively TRBD2 (7 bases). Trimming removed 4 bases from V and 8 bases from J, with 17 bases in between. The CDR3 totals 15 residues. CDR1 and CDR2 from the germline V gene are KGHDR and SFDVKD. CDR3 in amino acids: CATSDPRGRGDEQFF. Written as DNA, the CDR3 is TGTGCCACCAGTGACCCCAGAGGGAGGGGGGATGAGCAGTTCTTC.

This sequence joins TRBV7-2 and TRBJ1-4, with D possibly TRBD1 on 6 matching bases. Trimming cost V 3 bases and J 1 base, with 9 bases left between them. In germline, CDR1 is SGHTA, CDR2 FQGNSA. This CDR3 comprises 15 residues. CDR3 residues: CASSFLGGTNEKLFF. CDR3 in DNA: TGTGCCAGCAGCTTCTTAGGGGGAACTAATGAAAAACTGTTTTTT.

The V and J genes are TRBV11-2 and TRBJ2-5; 9 bases are a match to TRBD2. CDR1 is SGHAT, CDR2 FQNNGV, per germline. This CDR3 comprises 14 residues. J was trimmed by 5 bases and V by 5 bases; bases with no gene match: 6. The CDR3 region has the DNA TGTGCCAGCAGCGGTAGCGGGGGCTATGAGACCCAGTACTTC. Amino acids: CASSGSGGYETQYF.

This rearrangement joins TRBV27 to TRBJ1-1; D is unresolved. The ends were cut back, 6 bases at V and 10 bases at J, with 18 bases in the middle. Germline CDR1 and CDR2: MNHEY and SMNVEV (reference sequence). This CDR3 is built from 13 residues. CDR3 in amino acids: CASSWSGGVLAFF. The CDR3 DNA reads as TGTGCCAGCAGCTGGTCGGGAGGAGTGTTAGCTTTCTTT.